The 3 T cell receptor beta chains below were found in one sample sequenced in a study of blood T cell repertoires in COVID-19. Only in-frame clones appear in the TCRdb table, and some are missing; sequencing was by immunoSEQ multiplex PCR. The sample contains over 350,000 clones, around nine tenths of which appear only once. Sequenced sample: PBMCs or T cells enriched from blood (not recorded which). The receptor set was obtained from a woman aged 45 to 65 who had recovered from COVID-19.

The CDR3 loop reads CASSQAGDNQPQHF. CDR3 in DNA: TGTGCCAGCAGCCAAGCGGGGGATAATCAGCCCCAGCATTTT. This rearrangement joins TRBV3-1 (or the pseudogene TRBV3-2) to TRBJ1-5, with D possibly matching TRBD1 (5 bases). CDR3 size: 14 residues. Germline values: CDR1 LGHDT, CDR2 YNNKEL (reference sequence). The ends were cut back, 1 base at V and 4 bases at J, with 8 bases in the middle.

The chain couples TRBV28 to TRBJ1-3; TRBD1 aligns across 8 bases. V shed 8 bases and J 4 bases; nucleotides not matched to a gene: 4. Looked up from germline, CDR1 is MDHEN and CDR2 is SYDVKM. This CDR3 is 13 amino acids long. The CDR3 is CASLWTGGNTIYF. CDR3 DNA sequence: TGTGCCAGCCTCTGGACAGGGGGAAACACCATATATTTT.

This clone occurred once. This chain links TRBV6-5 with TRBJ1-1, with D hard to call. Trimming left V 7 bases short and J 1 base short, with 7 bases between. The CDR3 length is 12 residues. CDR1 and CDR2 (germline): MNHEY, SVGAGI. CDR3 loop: CASTRQNTEAFF. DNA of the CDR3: TGTGCCAGCACCAGACAGAACACTGAAGCTTTCTTT.